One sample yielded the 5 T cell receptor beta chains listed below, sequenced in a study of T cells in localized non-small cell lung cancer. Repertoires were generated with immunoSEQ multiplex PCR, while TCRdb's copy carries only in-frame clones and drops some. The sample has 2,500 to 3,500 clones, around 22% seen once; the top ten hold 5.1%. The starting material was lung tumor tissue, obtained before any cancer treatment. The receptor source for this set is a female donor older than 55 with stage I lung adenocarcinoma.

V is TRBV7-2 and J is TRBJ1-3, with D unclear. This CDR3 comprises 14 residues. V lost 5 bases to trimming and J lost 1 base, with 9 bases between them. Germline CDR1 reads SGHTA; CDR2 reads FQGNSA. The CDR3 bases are TGTGCCAGCAGCCGCGGAGGTTCTGGAAACACCATATATTTT. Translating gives CASSRGGSGNTIYF.

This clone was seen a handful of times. The CDR3 DNA reads as TGTGCCAGCAGCCCGCTCCAGGGCTCTGGCTACACCTTC. It specifies CASSPLQGSGYTF. This chain joins TRBV6-8 and TRBJ1-2; D is possibly TRBD1 (5 bases). The CDR3 sequence is 13 residues long. Trimming took off 6 bases at V and 7 bases at J, with 15 bases between the two ends. Per the germline V gene, CDR1 is MNHGY and CDR2 is SAAAGT.

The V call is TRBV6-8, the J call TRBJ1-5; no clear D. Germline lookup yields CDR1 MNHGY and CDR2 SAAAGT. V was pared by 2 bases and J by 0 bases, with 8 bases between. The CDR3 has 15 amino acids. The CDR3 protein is CASSYDGNSNQPQHF. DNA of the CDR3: TGTGCCAGCAGTTACGACGGAAATAGCAATCAGCCCCAGCATTTT.

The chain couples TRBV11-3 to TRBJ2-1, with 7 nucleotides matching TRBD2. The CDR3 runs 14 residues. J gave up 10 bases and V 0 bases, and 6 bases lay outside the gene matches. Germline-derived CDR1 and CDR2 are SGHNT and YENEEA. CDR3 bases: TGTGCCAGCAGCTTAGATTCTAGCGGAACGGAGCAGTTCTTC. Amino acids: CASSLDSSGTEQFF.

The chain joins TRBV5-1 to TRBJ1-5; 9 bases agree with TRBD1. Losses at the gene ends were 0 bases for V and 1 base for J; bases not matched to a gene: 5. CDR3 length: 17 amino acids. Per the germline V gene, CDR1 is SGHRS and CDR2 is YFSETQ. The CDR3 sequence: CASSLGEGTGSNQPQHF. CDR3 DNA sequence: TGCGCCAGCAGCTTGGGGGAAGGGACAGGGAGCAATCAGCCCCAGCATTTT.